The clone carrying this TCR beta chain is a singleton in its sample. What it binds is not known. Healthy bone marrow donors made up the cohort. These data are taken from a study of cytomegalovirus exposure and HLA in healthy donors. Study summary: Most donors, just over 80% of approximately 400 genotyped, fell in the Caucasian-associated ancestry cluster.

Primers: 60 Vbeta forward and 13 Jbeta reverse. Sequencing was performed with immunoSEQ multiplex PCR; in TCRdb, only in-frame clones are kept and a portion is missing. The data show roughly 150,000 clones, about 75% seen once. Germline V CDR1 and CDR2: SQVTM, ANQGSEA. Deletions cut 6 bases from V and 3 bases from J, with 12 bases between. This CDR3 region has 12 residues. Broader study findings: On later analysis, the bulk of CMV-associated TCR beta chains appeared to be HLA-restricted.

V and J are TRBV29-1 and TRBJ2-7; D is uncertain. Sample: PBMCs. The sequence derives from a man aged 60-69 years in good health and CMV-seronegative. CDR3 residues: CSVRESSYEQYF. The CDR3 nucleotides are TGCAGCGTGCGCGAATCGAGCTACGAGCAGTACTTC.